Sequencing of this T cell receptor beta chain was carried out in a study of T cells expressing NK-cell markers. Looking at the study overall: Sequencing of TCR beta repertoires drew on sorted CD3+CD56+NKG2C+, CD3+CD56+NKG2C- and CD3+CD56-NKG2C+ T cells. Among the eight sequenced donors, seven tested HCMV-seropositive and one tested seronegative. Study-wide results and caveats: These same clonotypes (in several donors) also led the CD3+CD56-NKG2C+ fraction.

This CDR3 is built from 16 residues. The germline CDR1 and CDR2 sequences are SGHDN and FVKESK. TCR beta libraries carry UMIs added by 5'RACE template switching. TCRdb reprocessed the 5' RACE reads and keeps a single row for each CDR3 protein, giving no DNA. The clone table shows about 260,000 distinct CDR3 sequences, with the ten largest holding 3.5% to 5%. About this clonotype: Antigen unknown.

The V call is TRBV14, the J call TRBJ2-1; TCRdb designates TRBD2, a call that cannot be tested without DNA. Sequences were obtained from blood T cells: a sorted CD56 or NKG2C T cell subset, CD4+ or CD8+ T cells, or bulk PBMC T cells (not recorded which). The receptor was derived from a woman aged 18 to 75 in good health. CDR3: CASSQASGTMGYEQFF.